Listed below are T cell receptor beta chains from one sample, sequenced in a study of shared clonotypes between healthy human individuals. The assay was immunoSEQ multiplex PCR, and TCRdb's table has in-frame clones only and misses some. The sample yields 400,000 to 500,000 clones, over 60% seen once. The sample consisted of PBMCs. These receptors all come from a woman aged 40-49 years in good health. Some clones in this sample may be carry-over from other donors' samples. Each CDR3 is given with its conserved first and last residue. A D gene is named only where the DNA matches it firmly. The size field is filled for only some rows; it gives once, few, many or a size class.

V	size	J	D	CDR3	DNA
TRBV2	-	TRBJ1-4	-	CASIGGGTNEKLFF	TGTGCCAGCATTGGGGGGGGGACTAATGAAAAACTGTTTTTT
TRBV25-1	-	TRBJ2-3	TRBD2	CASSESVAGGPDTQYF	TGTGCCAGCAGTGAATCGGTAGCGGGGGGGCCAGATACGCAGTATTTT
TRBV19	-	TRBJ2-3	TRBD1	CASSGTGGPRGTDTQYF	TGTGCCAGTAGCGGGACAGGGGGACCCCGGGGCACAGATACGCAGTATTTT
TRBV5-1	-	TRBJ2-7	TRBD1	CASSEGQGTYEQYF	TGCGCCAGCAGCGAGGGACAGGGGACCTACGAGCAGTACTTC
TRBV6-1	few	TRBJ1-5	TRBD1	CASSDSQGEWQPQHF	TGTGCCAGCAGTGATTCCCAGGGGGAATGGCAGCCCCAGCATTTT
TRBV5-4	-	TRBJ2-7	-	CASSPRARPYEQYF	TGTGCCAGCAGCCCCCGGGCTAGGCCCTACGAGCAGTACTTC
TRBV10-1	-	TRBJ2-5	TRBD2	CASWTSNQETQYF	TGCGCCAGCTGGACTAGCAACCAAGAGACCCAGTACTTC
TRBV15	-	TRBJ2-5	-	CATSRDDTGQETQYF	TGTGCCACCAGCAGAGATGACACGGGGCAAGAGACCCAGTACTTC
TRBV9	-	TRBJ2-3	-	CASSEGATDTQYF	TGTGCCAGCAGTGAGGGAGCTACAGATACGCAGTATTTT
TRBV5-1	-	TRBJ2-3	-	CASSLERRSTDTQYF	TGCGCCAGCAGCTTGGAGCGAAGGTCCACAGATACGCAGTATTTT
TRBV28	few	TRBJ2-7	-	CASSLDGSSYEQYF	TGTGCCAGCAGTTTAGACGGATCCTCCTACGAGCAGTACTTC
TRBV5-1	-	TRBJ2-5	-	CASSLGGVQETQYF	TGCGCCAGCAGCTTGGGGGGGGTCCAAGAGACCCAGTACTTC
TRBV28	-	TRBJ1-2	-	CASTSGHNYGYTF	TGTGCCAGCACTTCAGGCCACAACTATGGCTACACCTTC
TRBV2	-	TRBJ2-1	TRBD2	CASSEISGSHEQFF	TGTGCCAGCAGTGAGATTAGCGGGAGCCATGAGCAGTTCTTC
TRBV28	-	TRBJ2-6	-	CASSFGGVGANVLTF	TGTGCCAGCAGTTTCGGTGGTGTTGGGGCCAACGTCCTGACTTTC
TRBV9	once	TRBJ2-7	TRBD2	CASSVTSGYEQYF	TGTGCCAGCAGCGTGACTAGCGGCTACGAGCAGTACTTC
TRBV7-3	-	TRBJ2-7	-	CASSSDITYEQYF	TGTGCCAGCAGCTCCGACATTACCTACGAGCAGTACTTC
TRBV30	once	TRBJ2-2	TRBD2	CAWSGGLAGGTGELFF	TGTGCCTGGAGTGGGGGGCTAGCGGGAGGGACCGGGGAGCTGTTTTTT
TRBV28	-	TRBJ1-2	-	CASTVGNNYGYTF	TGTGCCAGCACGGTCGGGAATAACTATGGCTACACCTTC
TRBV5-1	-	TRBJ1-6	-	CASSLAPGGSYSPLHF	TGCGCCAGCAGCTTGGCCCCCGGCGGCAGCTATTCACCCCTCCACTTT
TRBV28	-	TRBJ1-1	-	CASRRDMNTEAFF	TGTGCCAGCAGACGGGACATGAACACTGAAGCTTTCTTT
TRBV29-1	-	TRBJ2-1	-	CSVGFVQRTGEQFF	TGCAGCGTTGGTTTTGTTCAGCGCACAGGTGAGCAGTTCTTC
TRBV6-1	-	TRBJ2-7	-	CASSEHWESSYEQYF	TGTGCCAGCAGTGAACATTGGGAGTCTTCCTACGAGCAGTACTTC
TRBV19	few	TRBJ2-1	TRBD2	CASSTPGLAINEQFF	TGTGCCAGTAGTACTCCGGGACTAGCCATCAATGAGCAGTTCTTC
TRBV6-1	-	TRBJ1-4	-	CASSPRDGSDEKLFF	TGTGCCAGCAGTCCCCGGGACGGCTCAGATGAAAAACTGTTTTTT
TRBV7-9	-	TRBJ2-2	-	CASSPAPGAGELFF	TGTGCCAGCAGCCCGGCCCCGGGGGCCGGGGAGCTGTTTTTT
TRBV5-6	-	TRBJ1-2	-	CASSSDRSRYGYTF	TGTGCCAGCAGCTCGGACCGCAGTAGGTATGGCTACACCTTC
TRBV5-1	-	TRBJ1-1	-	CASSLGGGTEAFF	TGCGCCAGCAGCTTGGGGGGAGGGACTGAAGCTTTCTTT
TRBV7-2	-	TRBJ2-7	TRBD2	CASSLTGLAGGSPYEQYF	TGTGCCAGCAGCTTGACCGGACTAGCGGGAGGGTCTCCCTACGAGCAGTACTTC
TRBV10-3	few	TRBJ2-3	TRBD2	CAISQGGTSGTADTQYF	TGTGCCATCAGTCAAGGGGGGACTAGCGGGACAGCAGATACGCAGTATTTT